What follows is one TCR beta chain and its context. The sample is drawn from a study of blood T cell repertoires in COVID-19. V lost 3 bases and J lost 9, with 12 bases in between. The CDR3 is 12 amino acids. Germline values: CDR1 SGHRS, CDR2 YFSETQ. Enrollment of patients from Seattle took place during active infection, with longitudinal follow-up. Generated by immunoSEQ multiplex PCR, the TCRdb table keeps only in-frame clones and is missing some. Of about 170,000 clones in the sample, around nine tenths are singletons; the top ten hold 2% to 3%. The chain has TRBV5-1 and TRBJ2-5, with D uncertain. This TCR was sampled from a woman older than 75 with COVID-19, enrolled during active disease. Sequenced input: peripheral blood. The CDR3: CASSSQSGAQYF. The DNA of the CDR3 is TGCGCCAGCAGCTCGCAGTCCGGAGCCCAGTACTTC.